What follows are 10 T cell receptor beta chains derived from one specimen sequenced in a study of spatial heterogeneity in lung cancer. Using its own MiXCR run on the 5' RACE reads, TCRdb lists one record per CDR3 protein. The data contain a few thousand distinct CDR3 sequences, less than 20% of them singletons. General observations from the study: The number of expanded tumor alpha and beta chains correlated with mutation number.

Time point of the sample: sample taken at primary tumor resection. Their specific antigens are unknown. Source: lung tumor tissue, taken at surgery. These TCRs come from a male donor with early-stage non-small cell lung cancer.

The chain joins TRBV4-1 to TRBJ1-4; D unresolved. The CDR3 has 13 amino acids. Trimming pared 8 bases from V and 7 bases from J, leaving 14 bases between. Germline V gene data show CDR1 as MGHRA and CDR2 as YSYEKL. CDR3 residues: CASSGVGSEKLFF. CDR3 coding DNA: TGCGCCAGCTCCGGGGTGGGGAGTGAAAAACTGTTTTTT.

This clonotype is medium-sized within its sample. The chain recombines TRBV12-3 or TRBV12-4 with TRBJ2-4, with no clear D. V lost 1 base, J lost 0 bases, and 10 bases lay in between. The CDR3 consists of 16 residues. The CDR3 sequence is CASSLGPRLAKNIQYF. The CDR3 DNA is TGTGCCAGCAGTTTAGGCCCCCGCCTAGCCAAAAACATTCAGTACTTC.

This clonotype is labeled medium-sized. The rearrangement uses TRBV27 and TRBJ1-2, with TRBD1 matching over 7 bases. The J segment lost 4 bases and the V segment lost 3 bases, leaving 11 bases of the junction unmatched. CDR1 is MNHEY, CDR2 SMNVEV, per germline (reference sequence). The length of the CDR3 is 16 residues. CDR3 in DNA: TGTGCCAGCAGTTTTTTGGGGGACAGAGGTACCTATGGCTACACCTTC. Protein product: CASSFLGDRGTYGYTF.

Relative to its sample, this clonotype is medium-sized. CDR3 DNA: TGTGCCAGCAGCCCCGGGGGGGGTGAGACCCAGTACTTC. This gives the protein CASSPGGGETQYF. The gene calls are TRBV11-2 and TRBJ2-5; 8 bases match TRBD2. The germline V gene encodes CDR1 SGHAT and CDR2 FQNNGV. After removal of 5 bases from V and 5 bases from J, the junction contained 4 bases not matched to a gene. The CDR3 has 13 amino acids.

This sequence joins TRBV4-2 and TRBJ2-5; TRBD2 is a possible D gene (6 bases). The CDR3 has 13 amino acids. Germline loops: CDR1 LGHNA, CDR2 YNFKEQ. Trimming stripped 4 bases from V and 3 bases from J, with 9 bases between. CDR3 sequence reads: CASSPGLEETQYF. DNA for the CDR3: TGTGCCAGCAGCCCGGGACTTGAAGAGACCCAGTACTTC.

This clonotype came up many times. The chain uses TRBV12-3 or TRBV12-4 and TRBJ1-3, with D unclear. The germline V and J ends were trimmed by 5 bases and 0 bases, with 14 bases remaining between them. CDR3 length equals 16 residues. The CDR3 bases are TGTGCCAGCAGTCCCAATGACCCCGTCTCTGGAAACACCATATATTTT. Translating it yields CASSPNDPVSGNTIYF.

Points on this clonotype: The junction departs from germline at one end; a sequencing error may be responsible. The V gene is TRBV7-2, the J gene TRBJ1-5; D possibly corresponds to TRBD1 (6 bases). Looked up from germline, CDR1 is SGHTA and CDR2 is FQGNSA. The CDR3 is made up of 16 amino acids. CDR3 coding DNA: TGTGTCAGCAGCCTACTTCCGGGGGGCCTTAATCAGCCCCAGCATTTT. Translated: CVSSLLPGGLNQPQHF.

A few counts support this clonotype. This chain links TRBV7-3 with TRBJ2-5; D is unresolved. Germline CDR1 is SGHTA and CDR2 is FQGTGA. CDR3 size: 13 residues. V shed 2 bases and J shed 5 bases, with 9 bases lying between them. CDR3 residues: CASSLQSWETQYF. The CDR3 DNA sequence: TGTGCCAGCAGCTTACAAAGTTGGGAGACCCAGTACTTC.

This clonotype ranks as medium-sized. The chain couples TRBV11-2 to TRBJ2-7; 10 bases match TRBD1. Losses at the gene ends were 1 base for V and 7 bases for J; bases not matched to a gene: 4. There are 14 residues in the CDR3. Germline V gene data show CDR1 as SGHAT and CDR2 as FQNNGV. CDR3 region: CASSLGQGAEEQYF. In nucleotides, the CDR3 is TGTGCCAGCAGCTTAGGACAGGGGGCGGAAGAGCAGTACTTC.

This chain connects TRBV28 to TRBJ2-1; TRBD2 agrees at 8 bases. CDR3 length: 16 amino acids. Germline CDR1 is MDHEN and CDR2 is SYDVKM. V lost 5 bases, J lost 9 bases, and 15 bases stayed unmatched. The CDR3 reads CASSGTSGGGYVEQFF. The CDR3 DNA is TGTGCCAGCAGTGGGACTAGTGGCGGGGGGTACGTTGAGCAGTTCTTC. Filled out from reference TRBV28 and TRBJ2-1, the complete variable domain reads DVKVTQSSRYLVKRTGEKVFLECVQDMDHENMFWYRQDPGLGLRLIYFSYDVKMKEKGDIPEGYSVSREKKERFSLILESASTNQTSMYLCASSGTSGGGYVEQFFGPGTRLTVL.